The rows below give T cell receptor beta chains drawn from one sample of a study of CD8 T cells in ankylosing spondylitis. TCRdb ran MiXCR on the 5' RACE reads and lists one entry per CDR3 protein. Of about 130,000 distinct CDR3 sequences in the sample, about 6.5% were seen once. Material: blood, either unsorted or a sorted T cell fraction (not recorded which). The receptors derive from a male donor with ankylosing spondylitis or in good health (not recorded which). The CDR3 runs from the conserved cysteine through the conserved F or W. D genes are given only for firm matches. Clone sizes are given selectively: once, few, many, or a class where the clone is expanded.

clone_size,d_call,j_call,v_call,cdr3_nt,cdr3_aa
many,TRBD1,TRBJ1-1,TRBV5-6,TGTGCCAGCAGCGAACTAACAGGGGGCAGTGAAGCTTTCTTT,CASSELTGGSEAFF
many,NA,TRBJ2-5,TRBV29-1,TGCAGCGCCAGGGGGGGACGGGAGACCCAGTACTTC,CSARGGRETQYF
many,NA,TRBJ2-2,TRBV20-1,TGCAGTGCTGCCAGCACCGGGGGCACCGGGGAGCTGTTTTTT,CSAASTGGTGELFF
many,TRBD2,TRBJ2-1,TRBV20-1,TGCAGTGCTACCCCCTTTATAGCGGGGGGCTCCTACAATGAGCAGTTCTTC,CSATPFIAGGSYNEQFF
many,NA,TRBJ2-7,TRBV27,TGTGCCAGCAGTTCCCCGGGCGCGACCACCGCCTACGAGCAGTACTTC,CASSSPGATTAYEQYF
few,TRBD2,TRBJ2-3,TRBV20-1,TGCAGTGCTAGACCCGCCCGCGCGGGGGTATCTAGCACAGATACGCAGTATTTT,CSARPARAGVSSTDTQYF
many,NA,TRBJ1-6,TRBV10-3,TGTGCCATCAGTGAGTCCAAGAAAACCGGACAGCCTAATTCACCCCTCCACTTT,CAISESKKTGQPNSPLHF
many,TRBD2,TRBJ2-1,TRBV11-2,TGTGCCAGCAGCTTTGGGATATGGACTAGCGGGAGGAACCCCGATGAGCAGTTCTTC,CASSFGIWTSGRNPDEQFF
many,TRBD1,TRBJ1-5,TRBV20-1,TGCAGTGCCCAACAGGGGGCTGGGGTTCAACCAAATCAGCCCCAGCATTTT,CSAQQGAGVQPNQPQHF
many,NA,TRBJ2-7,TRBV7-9,TGTGCCAGCAGCTTATCGACAGCCTCCTACGAGCAGTACTTC,CASSLSTASYEQYF
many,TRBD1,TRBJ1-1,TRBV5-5,TGTGCCAGCAGCTTGGAGGGGGCAGGGAGTGAAGCTTTCTTT,CASSLEGAGSEAFF
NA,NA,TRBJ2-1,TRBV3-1,TGTGCCACCAGCCAAGATACGGCCGGCGGGCTCTACAATGAGCAGTTCTTC,CATSQDTAGGLYNEQFF
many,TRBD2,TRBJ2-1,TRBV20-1,TGCAGTCCTTGGGAGGGAACTAGCCAAAGCTCCTACAATGAGCAGTTCTTC,CSPWEGTSQSSYNEQFF
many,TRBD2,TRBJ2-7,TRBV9,TGTGCCAGCAGCGTCGGGGGGGAGTACGAGCAGTACTTC,CASSVGGEYEQYF
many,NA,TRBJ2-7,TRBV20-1,TGCAGTGCTACCCGGCACAGCTACGAGCAGTACTTC,CSATRHSYEQYF
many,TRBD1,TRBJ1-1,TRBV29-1,TGCAGCGGGGGGGGGACAGACACATTGAACACTGAAGCTTTCTTT,CSGGGTDTLNTEAFF
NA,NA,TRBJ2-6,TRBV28,TGTGCCAGCAGCCTGGCGGGCTTAGGGGCCAACGTCCTGACTTTC,CASSLAGLGANVLTF
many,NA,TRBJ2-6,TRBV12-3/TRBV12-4,TGTGCCAGTATTGGTTCAGGTCTCTCTGGGGCCAACGTCCTGACTTTC,CASIGSGLSGANVLTF
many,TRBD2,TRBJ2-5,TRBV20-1,TGCAGTGCTAGAGATAGCGGGAGAGGGGGTGAGACCCAGTACTTC,CSARDSGRGGETQYF
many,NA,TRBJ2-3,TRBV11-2,TGTGCCAGCAGCTTAAACCCGGGGCACACAGATACGCAGTATTTT,CASSLNPGHTDTQYF
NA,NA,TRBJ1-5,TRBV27,TGTGCCAGCAGTTTGGAGGGGAGAAGCAATCAGCCCCAGCATTTT,CASSLEGRSNQPQHF
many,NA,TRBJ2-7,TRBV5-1,TGCGCCAGCAGCAATACAGGTACGAGCTACGAGCAGTACTTC,CASSNTGTSYEQYF
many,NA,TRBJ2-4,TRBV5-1,TGCGCCAGCAGCTTCACGGGCACGGGCAAAAACATTCAGTACTTC,CASSFTGTGKNIQYF
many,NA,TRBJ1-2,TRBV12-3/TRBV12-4,TGTGCCAGCAGTTTCGGGGGCTGGGGCTACACCTTC,CASSFGGWGYTF
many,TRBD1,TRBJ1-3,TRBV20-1,TGCAGTGCTATACGACAGGGCCTGAGCTCTGGAAACACCATATATTTT,CSAIRQGLSSGNTIYF
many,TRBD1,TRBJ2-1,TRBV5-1,TGCGCCAGCAGCCGGACGGGACAGGGAGTCAATGAGCAGTTCTTC,CASSRTGQGVNEQFF
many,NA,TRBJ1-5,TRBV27,TGTGCCAGCAGTTTATACGGGGAAGGGCAGCCCCAGCATTTT,CASSLYGEGQPQHF
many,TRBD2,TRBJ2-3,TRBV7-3,TGTGCCAGCAGCACCGGACTAGCGGTTAGCACAGATACGCAGTATTTT,CASSTGLAVSTDTQYF
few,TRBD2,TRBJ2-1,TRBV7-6,TGTGCCAGCAGCTCTAGCGGGAAATCCTACAATGAGCAGTTCTTC,CASSSSGKSYNEQFF
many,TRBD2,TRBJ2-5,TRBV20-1,TGCAGTGCTAGAGATCGGGGGGAGGTCATACAAGAGACCCAGTACTTC,CSARDRGEVIQETQYF
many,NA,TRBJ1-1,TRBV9,TGTGCCAGCAGCGAGGGGGGGAACACTGAAGCTTTCTTT,CASSEGGNTEAFF